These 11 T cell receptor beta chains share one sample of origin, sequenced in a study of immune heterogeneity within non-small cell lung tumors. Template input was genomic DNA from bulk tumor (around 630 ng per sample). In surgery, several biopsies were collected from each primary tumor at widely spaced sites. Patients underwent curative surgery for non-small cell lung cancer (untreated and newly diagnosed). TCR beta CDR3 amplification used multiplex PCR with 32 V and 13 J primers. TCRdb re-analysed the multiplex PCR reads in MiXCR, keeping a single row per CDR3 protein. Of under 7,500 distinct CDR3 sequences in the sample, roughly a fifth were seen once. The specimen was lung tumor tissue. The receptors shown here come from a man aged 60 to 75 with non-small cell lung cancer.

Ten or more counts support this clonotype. The CDR3 protein is CASSPLGGRLAGSQETQYF. The CDR3 nucleotides are TGTGCCAGCAGCCCCCTCGGGGGGAGACTAGCGGGAAGTCAAGAGACCCAGTACTTC. The chain recombines TRBV7-8 with TRBJ2-5; 11 nucleotides align to TRBD2. The CDR3 has 19 amino acids. V shed 5 bases, J shed 2 bases, and the junction held 16 bases outside the gene matches. CDR1 is SGHVS and CDR2 is FQNEAQ in the germline V gene.

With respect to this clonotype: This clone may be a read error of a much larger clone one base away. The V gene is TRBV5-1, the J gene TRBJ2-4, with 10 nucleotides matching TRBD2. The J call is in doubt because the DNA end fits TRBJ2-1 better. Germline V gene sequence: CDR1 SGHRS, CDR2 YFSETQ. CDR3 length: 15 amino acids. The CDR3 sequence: CASSFGLAGVEDQFF. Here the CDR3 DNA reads TGCGCCAGCAGCTTCGGGCTAGCGGGAGTGGAAGATCAGTTCTTC.

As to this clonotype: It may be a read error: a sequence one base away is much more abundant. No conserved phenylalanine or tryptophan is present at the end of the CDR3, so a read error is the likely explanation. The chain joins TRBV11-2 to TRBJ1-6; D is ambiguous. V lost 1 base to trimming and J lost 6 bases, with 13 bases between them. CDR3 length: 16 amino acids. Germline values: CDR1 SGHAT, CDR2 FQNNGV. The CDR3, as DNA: TGTGCCAGCAGCTTAGGGCCGAGGGTAGCTAATTCACCCCTCCACCTT. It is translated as CASSLGPRVANSPLHL.

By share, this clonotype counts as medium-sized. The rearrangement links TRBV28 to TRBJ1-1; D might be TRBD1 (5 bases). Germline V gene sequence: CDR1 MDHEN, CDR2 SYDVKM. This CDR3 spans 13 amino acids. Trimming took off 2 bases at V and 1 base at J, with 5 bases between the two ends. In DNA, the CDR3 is TGTGCCAGCAGTTTAAGGGGGAACACTGAAGCTTTCTTT. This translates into CASSLRGNTEAFF.

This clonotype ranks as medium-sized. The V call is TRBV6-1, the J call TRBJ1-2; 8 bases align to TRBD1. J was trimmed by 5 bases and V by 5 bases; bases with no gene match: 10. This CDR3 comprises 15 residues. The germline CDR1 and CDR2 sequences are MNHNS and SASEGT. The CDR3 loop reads CASSSPTGAGYGYTF. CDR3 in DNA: TGTGCCAGCAGTTCCCCGACAGGGGCAGGGTATGGCTACACCTTC.

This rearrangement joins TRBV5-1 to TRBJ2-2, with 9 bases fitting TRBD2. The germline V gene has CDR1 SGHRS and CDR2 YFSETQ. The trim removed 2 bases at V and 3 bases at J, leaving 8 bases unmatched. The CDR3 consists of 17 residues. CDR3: CASSFPIAGVDTGELFF. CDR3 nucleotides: TGCGCCAGCAGCTTCCCGATAGCGGGAGTCGACACCGGGGAGCTGTTTTTT.

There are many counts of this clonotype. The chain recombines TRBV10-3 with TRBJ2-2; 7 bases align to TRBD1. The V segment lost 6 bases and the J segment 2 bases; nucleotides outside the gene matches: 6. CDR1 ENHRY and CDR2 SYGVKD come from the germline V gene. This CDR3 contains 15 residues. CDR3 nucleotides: TGTGCCATCAGGGAAGGGGGCCCCAACACCGGGGAGCTGTTTTTT. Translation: CAIREGGPNTGELFF.

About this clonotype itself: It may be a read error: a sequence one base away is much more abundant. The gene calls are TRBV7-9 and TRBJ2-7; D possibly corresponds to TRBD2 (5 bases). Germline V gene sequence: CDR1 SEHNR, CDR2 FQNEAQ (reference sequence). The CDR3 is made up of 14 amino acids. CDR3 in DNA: TGTGACAGCAGCTTAGAAACGGGGATCTACGAGCAGTACTTC. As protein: CDSSLETGIYEQYF.

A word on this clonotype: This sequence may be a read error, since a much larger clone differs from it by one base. In nucleotides, the CDR3 is TGTTCCAGCAGCCTCAGGGGTATCAACGAAAAACTGTTTTTT. Its protein product is CSSSLRGINEKLFF. The J gene is TRBJ1-4, the V gene TRBV14, with a tentative D call TRBD1 (6 bases). From germline, CDR1 is SGHDN and CDR2 FVKESK. The CDR3 covers 14 residues. The whole variable domain, filled in from reference TRBV14 and TRBJ1-4, reads EAGVTQFPSHSVIEKGQTVTLRCDPISGHDNLYWYRRVMGKEIKFLLHFVKESKQDESGMPNNRFLAERTGGTYSTLKVQPAELEDSGVYFCSSSLRGINEKLFFGSGTQLSVL.

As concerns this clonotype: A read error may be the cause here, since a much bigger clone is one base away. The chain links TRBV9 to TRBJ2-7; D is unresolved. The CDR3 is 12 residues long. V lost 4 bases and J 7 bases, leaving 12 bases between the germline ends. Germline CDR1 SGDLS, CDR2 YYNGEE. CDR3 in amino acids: CASSWALGEQYF. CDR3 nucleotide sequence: TGTGCCAGCAGCTGGGCCCTGGGGGAGCAGTACTTC.

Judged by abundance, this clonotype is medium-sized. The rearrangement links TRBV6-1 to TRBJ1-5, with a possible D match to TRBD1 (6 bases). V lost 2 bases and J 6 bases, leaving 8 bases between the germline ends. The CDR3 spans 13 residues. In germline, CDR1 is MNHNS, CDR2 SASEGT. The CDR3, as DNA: TGTGCCAGCAGTGAAATGGGGGCTCAGCCCCAGCATTTT. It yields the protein CASSEMGAQPQHF.